The 5 T cell receptor beta chains presented below share a single source sample, sequenced in a study of blood T cells in healthy people across ages. Using a J-beta primer mix together with a sample-barcoded 5' primer, a second PCR was run for roughly 7 to 11 cycles. A single record per CDR3 protein comes from TCRdb applying MiXCR to the 5' RACE reads. The sample includes fewer than 600,000 distinct CDR3 sequences, approximately 26% of them seen just once. The same sample was also used in a study of T cells of mothers and their children.

Sequences were obtained from blood. Receptor source: a boy aged 2-15 years in good health.

This clonotype was observed a few times. The chain has TRBV5-1 and TRBJ1-5; D ambiguous. CDR3 size: 13 residues. Deletions cut 2 bases from V and 6 bases from J, with 9 bases between. CDR1 is SGHRS and CDR2 is YFSETQ in the germline V gene. Here the CDR3 reads CASSFPGGQPQHF. The CDR3 region has the DNA TGCGCCAGCAGCTTCCCAGGTGGTCAGCCCCAGCATTTT.

This clonotype was counted a few times. The DNA of the CDR3 is TGTACCAGCAGCTTAGCAGCGAGAAGCACAGATACGCAGTATTTT. Amino acid sequence: CTSSLAARSTDTQYF. This sequence joins TRBV7-2 and TRBJ2-3; D uncertain. CDR3 length: 15 residues. Germline CDR1 is SGHTA and CDR2 is FQGNSA. The V end was cut by 0 bases, the J end by 0 bases, with 7 bases between. The full variable domain, its missing parts supplied by reference TRBV7-2 and TRBJ2-3, is GAGVSQSPSNKVTEKGKDVELRCDPISGHTALYWYRQSLGQGLEFLIYFQGNSAPDKSGLPSDRFSAERTGGSVSTLTIQRTQQEDSAVYLCTSSLAARSTDTQYFGPGTRLTVL.

This clonotype was found a few times. The genes are TRBV9 and TRBJ1-2, with unresolved D. CDR3 size: 14 residues. Germline CDR1 reads SGDLS; CDR2 reads YYNGEE. Deletions cut 0 bases from V and 5 bases from J, with 11 bases between. CDR3 amino acids: CASSVEPPVYGYTF. CDR3 nucleotide sequence: TGTGCCAGCAGCGTAGAACCGCCCGTTTATGGCTACACCTTC.

V is TRBV6-5 and J is TRBJ1-1; D ambiguous. The length of the CDR3 is 13 residues. Trimming took off 3 bases at V and 5 bases at J, with 10 bases between the two ends. CDR1 and CDR2 (germline): MNHEY, SVGAGI. CDR3 residues: CASSYRTETEAFF. Here the CDR3 DNA reads TGTGCCAGCAGTTATCGAACAGAGACTGAAGCTTTCTTT.

This clonotype was seen a few times. This chain connects TRBV6-5 to TRBJ1-2; 9 nucleotides line up with TRBD1. The CDR3 is 16 amino acids. Germline V gene data show CDR1 as MNHEY and CDR2 as SVGAGI. The V and J ends lost 2 bases and 2 bases, in that order; junction bases with no gene match: 6. CDR3 DNA: TGTGCCAGCAGTTACGCCGGACAGGGGATCAACTATGGCTACACCTTC. Protein sequence: CASSYAGQGINYGYTF.